Below are 7 T cell receptor beta chains sequenced from a single sample in a study of regulatory T cells in long-lasting Graves disease. For TCR beta, libraries came from iRepertoire HTBI primers and Arm-PCR of CDR3 regions. TCRdb reprocessed the multiplex PCR reads with MiXCR, giving one entry per CDR3 protein. This table holds hundreds of thousands of distinct CDR3 sequences, 16% found once. The time point: newly diagnosed GD, antithyroid drugs for less than 3 months. After RNA was extracted from PBMCs, the TCR library was made from it. This sample also belongs to another study, concerning T cells in Graves' hyperthyroidism and ophthalmopathy.

This sample comprised peripheral blood mononuclear cells (PBMCs), obtained at new diagnosis, from a patient treated with antithyroid drugs. The receptors come from a woman younger than 45 with Graves disease.

For this clonotype: This may stem from a read error, because a much larger clone lies one nucleotide away. The chain employs TRBV2 and TRBJ1-6; the D gene is possibly TRBD1 (6 bases). The V gene's germline CDR1 is SNHLY and CDR2 FYNNEI. Trimming shortened V by 6 bases and J by 12 bases, and 12 bases separated the two germline ends. This CDR3 is built from 12 residues. CDR3 protein: CASSWTDLPLHF. CDR3 in DNA: TGTGCCAGCAGCTGGACAGATTTACCCCTCCACTTT.

This clonotype was seen many times. The chain links TRBV6-1 to TRBJ1-1, with D uncertain. Trimming removed 8 bases from V and 4 bases from J, with 14 bases in between. The germline V gene encodes CDR1 MNHNS and CDR2 SASEGT. The length of the CDR3 is 13 residues. The CDR3 here is CASRELLGTEAFF. CDR3 sequence (DNA): TGTGCCAGCCGGGAACTTTTAGGCACTGAAGCTTTCTTT.

At least ten counts were recorded for this clonotype. The gene calls are TRBV15 and TRBJ1-5, with D tentatively TRBD1 (5 bases). Per germline, CDR1 LNHNV and CDR2 YYDKDF (reference sequence). The CDR3 consists of 18 residues. Trimming left V 0 bases short and J 0 bases short, with 15 bases between. CDR3 in amino acids: CATSRDQSRGISNQPQHF. CDR3 sequence (DNA): TGTGCCACCAGCAGAGATCAAAGTCGGGGCATTAGCAATCAGCCCCAGCATTTT.

This clonotype was found many times. The chain has TRBV20-1 and TRBJ2-3; D gene unclear. The CDR3 sequence is 13 residues long. V was trimmed by 6 bases and J by 0 bases, leaving 10 bases between them. From germline, CDR1 is DFQATT and CDR2 SNEGSKA (reference sequence). CDR3 amino acids: CSAGPDSTDTQYF. The CDR3 nucleotides are TGCAGTGCCGGGCCCGATAGCACAGATACGCAGTATTTT.

Of note for this clonotype: This may arise from a read error, as a much more abundant clone is one base away. V usage is TRBV6-5 and J usage is TRBJ1-4, with a possible D match to TRBD1 (6 bases). The CDR3 is made up of 15 amino acids. CDR1 MNHEY and CDR2 SVGAGI come from the germline V gene. Trimming stripped 3 bases from V and 10 bases from J, with 18 bases between. CDR3 loop: CASSYGGREGGKLFF. The DNA of the CDR3 is TGTGCCAGCAGTTATGGGGGGCGCGAGGGTGGAAAACTGTTTTTT.

This clonotype was detected ten times or more. CDR3 residues: CASSRPPPVLYGYTF. The CDR3 DNA is TGTGCCAGCAGCCGACCCCCCCCTGTCCTCTATGGCTACACCTTC. The chain carries TRBV11-2 and TRBJ1-2; D call uncertain. The CDR3 extends over 15 amino acids. V was cut by 5 bases and J by 4 bases, with 17 bases left in between. Germline lookup yields CDR1 SGHAT and CDR2 FQNNGV.

The chain recombines TRBV19 with TRBJ1-4, with D hard to call. Germline-derived CDR1 and CDR2 are LNHDA and SQIVND (reference sequence). Trimming shortened V by 2 bases and J by 8 bases, and 15 bases separated the two germline ends. The CDR3 consists of 15 residues. For the CDR3, the DNA is TGTGCCAGTAGTATATCAACAGTCGCGGGGGAAAAACTGTTTTTT. Protein sequence: CASSISTVAGEKLFF.